Listed below are T cell receptor beta chains from one sample, sequenced in a study of OX40 agonist ivuxolimab in advanced cancers. Profiled with immunoSEQ multiplex PCR; TCRdb holds only in-frame clones, not every one. The sample carries some 86,000 clones, less than 95% recorded once. Sequenced here: CD4+ or CD8+ T cells sorted from blood, sampled in a trial of the OX40 agonist ivuxolimab. These receptors were taken from an adult with an advanced solid tumor such as melanoma, head and neck, liver or kidney cancer. Each CDR3 is given with its conserved first and last residue. A D gene is named only where the DNA matches it firmly. Rows may omit the clone size; those that give it use once, few, many or a size class.

clone_size: -
j_call: TRBJ2-2
v_call: TRBV29-1
d_call: TRBD1
cdr3_nt: TGCAGCGTTCAGCCCTCGGACAGGGCCCAGAACACCGGGGAGCTGTTTTTT
cdr3_aa: CSVQPSDRAQNTGELFF

clone_size: -
j_call: TRBJ1-2
v_call: TRBV19
d_call: TRBD1
cdr3_nt: TGTGCCAGTAGTACGGGACAGGCTCGTAATCGGCACTATGGCTACACCTTC
cdr3_aa: CASSTGQARNRHYGYTF

clone_size: -
j_call: TRBJ1-2
v_call: TRBV9
d_call: -
cdr3_nt: TGTGCCAGCAGCGTAGGACAGAACTATGGCTACACCTTC
cdr3_aa: CASSVGQNYGYTF

clone_size: -
j_call: TRBJ1-3
v_call: TRBV6-5
d_call: -
cdr3_nt: TGTGCCACGGGCAGGGGCTCTGGAAACACCATATATTTT
cdr3_aa: CATGRGSGNTIYF

clone_size: -
j_call: TRBJ1-2
v_call: TRBV5-5
d_call: -
cdr3_nt: TGTGCCAGCAGCTTGGTTACAGGCCTAAAGGGTGGTGGCTACACCTTC
cdr3_aa: CASSLVTGLKGGGYTF

clone_size: -
j_call: TRBJ1-5
v_call: TRBV6-5
d_call: TRBD1
cdr3_nt: TGTGCCAGCAAGGCAGGGGGGAGCAATCAGCCCCAGCATTTT
cdr3_aa: CASKAGGSNQPQHF

clone_size: -
j_call: TRBJ2-3
v_call: TRBV5-1
d_call: TRBD2
cdr3_nt: TGCGCCAGCAGCTTGGTTCTAGCGGGGGCCTTTACAGATACGCAGTATTTT
cdr3_aa: CASSLVLAGAFTDTQYF

clone_size: few
j_call: TRBJ1-1
v_call: TRBV6-5
d_call: TRBD1
cdr3_nt: TGTGCCAGCAATCCGGACAGGGCCTACACTGAAGCTTTCTTT
cdr3_aa: CASNPDRAYTEAFF

clone_size: -
j_call: TRBJ1-1
v_call: TRBV29-1
d_call: -
cdr3_nt: TGCAGCGTTGAAGTTCCGGGGGGGGTTTATAACACTGAAGCTTTCTTT
cdr3_aa: CSVEVPGGVYNTEAFF

clone_size: once
j_call: TRBJ1-6
v_call: TRBV4-2
d_call: TRBD1
cdr3_nt: TGTGCCAGCAGCCAAGTCTGGGGGACAGGGAATAATTCACCCCTCCACTTT
cdr3_aa: CASSQVWGTGNNSPLHF

clone_size: -
j_call: TRBJ1-1
v_call: TRBV5-1
d_call: -
cdr3_nt: TGCGCCAGCAGCTCACACAGGGATTCGAGCACTGAAGCTTTCTTT
cdr3_aa: CASSSHRDSSTEAFF

clone_size: -
j_call: TRBJ2-1
v_call: TRBV6-6
d_call: TRBD1
cdr3_nt: TGTGCCAGCAGTGGACAGGTCCTCTACAATGAGCAGTTCTTC
cdr3_aa: CASSGQVLYNEQFF

clone_size: -
j_call: TRBJ1-1
v_call: TRBV27
d_call: TRBD1
cdr3_nt: TGTGCCAGCAGTTTATATAGGGACAGGGCGAACACTGAAGCTTTCTTT
cdr3_aa: CASSLYRDRANTEAFF

clone_size: -
j_call: TRBJ2-3
v_call: TRBV28
d_call: TRBD2
cdr3_nt: TGTGCCAGCAACTTACTAGCGGGGGGGCGAGATACGCAGTATTTT
cdr3_aa: CASNLLAGGRDTQYF

clone_size: -
j_call: TRBJ2-7
v_call: TRBV2
d_call: -
cdr3_nt: TGTGCCAGCAGTGATTTTTCGGGGAGCTCCTACGAGCAGTACTTC
cdr3_aa: CASSDFSGSSYEQYF

clone_size: -
j_call: TRBJ2-5
v_call: TRBV7-9
d_call: TRBD2
cdr3_nt: TGTGCCAGCAGCTCAGGGACTAGCGGGGCCTCGGGGGAGACCCAGTACTTC
cdr3_aa: CASSSGTSGASGETQYF

clone_size: -
j_call: TRBJ2-1
v_call: TRBV7-6
d_call: -
cdr3_nt: TGTGCCAGCAGCTTACGCCCACGGGGGGCTAGCGAGTACAATGAGCAGTTCTTC
cdr3_aa: CASSLRPRGASEYNEQFF

clone_size: -
j_call: TRBJ2-3
v_call: TRBV7-7
d_call: -
cdr3_nt: TGTGCTAGCAGCGAGAGGGATTCCACAGATACGCAGTATTTT
cdr3_aa: CASSERDSTDTQYF

clone_size: -
j_call: TRBJ2-3
v_call: TRBV6-1
d_call: -
cdr3_nt: TGTGCCAGCAGCGAACGGTGGCAGAGCACAGATACGCAGTATTTT
cdr3_aa: CASSERWQSTDTQYF

clone_size: -
j_call: TRBJ1-1
v_call: TRBV28
d_call: -
cdr3_nt: TGTGCCAGCAGTTCCCGGGGCCAGAACACTGAAGCTTTCTTT
cdr3_aa: CASSSRGQNTEAFF

clone_size: -
j_call: TRBJ2-5
v_call: TRBV5-1
d_call: TRBD2
cdr3_nt: TGCGCCAGCAGCTTGGCTAGCGGGGAAGAGACCCAGTACTTC
cdr3_aa: CASSLASGEETQYF

clone_size: -
j_call: TRBJ1-1
v_call: TRBV4-1
d_call: -
cdr3_nt: TGCGCCAGCAGGCGACTGATGAACACTGAAGCTTTCTTT
cdr3_aa: CASRRLMNTEAFF

clone_size: once
j_call: TRBJ1-5
v_call: TRBV6-5
d_call: -
cdr3_nt: TGTGCCAGCAGTTTGGCAGGCAATCAGCCCCAGCATTTT
cdr3_aa: CASSLAGNQPQHF

clone_size: -
j_call: TRBJ2-3
v_call: TRBV18
d_call: -
cdr3_nt: TGTGCCAGCTCCCCAAGGACTGTTAGCACAGATACGCAGTATTTT
cdr3_aa: CASSPRTVSTDTQYF

clone_size: -
j_call: TRBJ2-7
v_call: TRBV5-1
d_call: -
cdr3_nt: TGCGCCAGCAGCTTGGCCCTGGGGGATTGGTCCTACGAGCAGTACTTC
cdr3_aa: CASSLALGDWSYEQYF

clone_size: -
j_call: TRBJ2-1
v_call: TRBV5-1
d_call: TRBD1
cdr3_nt: TGCGCCAGCAGCCTCAACCCGACAGGGGGGAATGAGCAGTTCTTC
cdr3_aa: CASSLNPTGGNEQFF

clone_size: -
j_call: TRBJ1-3
v_call: TRBV2
d_call: -
cdr3_nt: TGTGCCAGCAGAGGAGACAGTGGAAACACCATATATTTT
cdr3_aa: CASRGDSGNTIYF

clone_size: -
j_call: TRBJ1-4
v_call: TRBV25-1
d_call: -
cdr3_nt: TGTGCCAGCAGTGAATGGGAAAAACTGTTTTTT
cdr3_aa: CASSEWEKLFF

clone_size: -
j_call: TRBJ1-3
v_call: TRBV2
d_call: -
cdr3_nt: TGTGCCAGCAGTGTTGACGCACGTTTCTCTGGAAACACCATATATTTT
cdr3_aa: CASSVDARFSGNTIYF

clone_size: -
j_call: TRBJ1-1
v_call: TRBV5-6
d_call: TRBD1
cdr3_nt: TGTGCCAGCAGCTTGCTGACAGGGGGCTTGAACACTGAAGCTTTCTTT
cdr3_aa: CASSLLTGGLNTEAFF

clone_size: -
j_call: TRBJ1-2
v_call: TRBV5-4
d_call: TRBD1
cdr3_nt: TGTGCCAGCAGCTTGCAGGGGGCCCGAGGATCTGGCTACACCTTC
cdr3_aa: CASSLQGARGSGYTF

clone_size: -
j_call: TRBJ2-2
v_call: TRBV6-5
d_call: -
cdr3_nt: TGTGCCAGCAGTTGGAGAACCGGGGAGCTGTTTTTT
cdr3_aa: CASSWRTGELFF

clone_size: once
j_call: TRBJ1-2
v_call: TRBV2
d_call: TRBD1
cdr3_nt: TGTGCCAGCAGAGAACAGGGGACCCATGGCTACACCTTC
cdr3_aa: CASREQGTHGYTF

clone_size: -
j_call: TRBJ2-3
v_call: TRBV4-1
d_call: TRBD2
cdr3_nt: TGCGCCAGCAGCCCTCTCGGGACTAGCGGGGGGTGGGATACGCAGTATTTT
cdr3_aa: CASSPLGTSGGWDTQYF

clone_size: once
j_call: TRBJ1-1
v_call: TRBV6-5
d_call: -
cdr3_nt: TGTGCCAGCAGTTACACAGACATGAACACTGAAGCTTTCTTT
cdr3_aa: CASSYTDMNTEAFF

clone_size: -
j_call: TRBJ1-1
v_call: TRBV4-1
d_call: -
cdr3_nt: TGCGCCAGCAGCCAAGATGGTGGGGTGATGAACACTGAAGCTTTCTTT
cdr3_aa: CASSQDGGVMNTEAFF

clone_size: -
j_call: TRBJ2-3
v_call: TRBV27
d_call: -
cdr3_nt: TGTGCCAGCAAGGGTTATAGCACAGATACGCAGTATTTT
cdr3_aa: CASKGYSTDTQYF

clone_size: -
j_call: TRBJ2-2
v_call: TRBV5-8
d_call: -
cdr3_nt: TGTGCCAGCAGCTTAACGGGCGGGGCTAACGGGGAGCTGTTTTTT
cdr3_aa: CASSLTGGANGELFF

clone_size: -
j_call: TRBJ2-1
v_call: TRBV15
d_call: -
cdr3_nt: TGTGCCACCGGACAGTTAACCTACAATGAGCAGTTCTTC
cdr3_aa: CATGQLTYNEQFF

clone_size: -
j_call: TRBJ1-4
v_call: TRBV9
d_call: -
cdr3_nt: TGTGCCAGCAGCGTAGATACCCGGGCTGAAAAACTGTTTTTT
cdr3_aa: CASSVDTRAEKLFF

clone_size: -
j_call: TRBJ1-1
v_call: TRBV19
d_call: TRBD1
cdr3_nt: TGTGCCAGTAGTAAGGTAGGGACAGGGACGTCACGCACTGAAGCTTTCTTT
cdr3_aa: CASSKVGTGTSRTEAFF

clone_size: -
j_call: TRBJ1-5
v_call: TRBV27
d_call: -
cdr3_nt: TGTGCCAGCAGTCCACAGGCCGTCGGCAATCAGCCCCAGCATTTT
cdr3_aa: CASSPQAVGNQPQHF

clone_size: -
j_call: TRBJ1-5
v_call: TRBV5-4
d_call: -
cdr3_nt: TGTGCCAGCAGCTTGACAGGGCTGGGGAATCAGCCCCAGCATTTT
cdr3_aa: CASSLTGLGNQPQHF

clone_size: -
j_call: TRBJ1-5
v_call: TRBV28
d_call: TRBD1
cdr3_nt: TGTGCCAGCAGTTTATGGGGACAGTACAATCAGCCCCAGCATTTT
cdr3_aa: CASSLWGQYNQPQHF

clone_size: -
j_call: TRBJ1-6
v_call: TRBV6-5
d_call: -
cdr3_nt: TGTGCCAGCAAAGCAGGAAGCTCCTATAATTCACCCCTCCACTTT
cdr3_aa: CASKAGSSYNSPLHF

clone_size: once
j_call: TRBJ1-2
v_call: TRBV18
d_call: -
cdr3_nt: TGTGCCAGCTCACGACAGCCATATGGCTACACCTTC
cdr3_aa: CASSRQPYGYTF

clone_size: -
j_call: TRBJ2-3
v_call: TRBV19
d_call: TRBD2
cdr3_nt: TGTGCCAGTAGTATAGGCCCGACCGATGGAGCGGGGAACACAGATACGCAGTATTTT
cdr3_aa: CASSIGPTDGAGNTDTQYF

clone_size: -
j_call: TRBJ2-1
v_call: TRBV7-9
d_call: TRBD1
cdr3_nt: TGTGCCAGCAGCGCCTCCGGGACAGGGCTCAATGAGCAGTTCTTC
cdr3_aa: CASSASGTGLNEQFF

clone_size: -
j_call: TRBJ1-4
v_call: TRBV10-3
d_call: TRBD1
cdr3_nt: TGTGCCATCAGCGGGGCAGACAGGGATAATGAAAAACTGTTTTTT
cdr3_aa: CAISGADRDNEKLFF

clone_size: -
j_call: TRBJ2-2
v_call: TRBV9
d_call: -
cdr3_nt: TGTGCCAGCAGCGTAGTTCCCGACACCGGGGAGCTGTTTTTT
cdr3_aa: CASSVVPDTGELFF

clone_size: -
j_call: TRBJ1-6
v_call: TRBV5-4
d_call: TRBD1
cdr3_nt: TGTGCCAGCAGCTGGGACAGAATGGATTCACCCCTCCACTTT
cdr3_aa: CASSWDRMDSPLHF

clone_size: -
j_call: TRBJ2-5
v_call: TRBV6-5
d_call: TRBD2
cdr3_nt: TGTGCCAGCAGTTACCCCGGGGGGGGAGAGACCCAGTACTTC
cdr3_aa: CASSYPGGGETQYF